This T cell receptor (beta chain) was sequenced for a study of shared T cell receptors in the human thymus. This table comes from immunoSEQ multiplex PCR, and its TCRdb copy is limited to in-frame clones, with some not included. This table holds hundreds of thousands of clones, approximately 87% found once. The ends were cut back, 5 bases at V and 7 bases at J, with 15 bases in the middle. The germline CDR1 and CDR2 sequences are LGHNT and FRNRAP. The CDR3 is 14 amino acids. This sample was also put to use in a study of human thymus T cells. This second study notes: Corrective cardiac surgery supplied the resected thymus tissue. Blood and thymic repertoires both appeared biased in V and J gene usage.

The TCR originated in a boy younger than two with a congenital heart defect. The sample was thymocytes. This chain links TRBV12-5 with TRBJ2-1, with D maybe TRBD2 (6 bases). CDR3 DNA: TGTGCTAGTGGTCCCTACCTGACTAGGAATGAGCAGTTCTTC. It is translated as CASGPYLTRNEQFF.